The T cell receptor beta chain under discussion was sequenced for a study of T cell responses to AZD1222 COVID-19 vaccine. Notes on the study in general: Donors were mostly white British, more females; clonal diversity possibly underestimated. Baseline seropositivity occurred in only a handful of AZD1222 recipients. Samples come after the peak T cell response, not at day 14. Nearly half of unique spike-specific TCRs reportedly avoided B.1.351 and B.1.1.7 mutated regions.

Profiled with immunoSEQ multiplex PCR; TCRdb holds only in-frame clones, not every one. The sample consists of some 130,000 clones, nearly 95% of them appearing once. Notes on this clone: Antigen specificity is unknown.

The sample consisted of peripheral blood, taken on day 0 of AZD1222 vaccination. This receptor was identified in an adult in good health.

The CDR3 bases are TGTGCCAGCAGGGACAGTGCTATATATGGCTACACCTTC. Amino acids: CASRDSAIYGYTF. The J gene is TRBJ1-2, the V gene TRBV2; maybe TRBD1 (6 bases). Germline assignment: CDR1 SNHLY and CDR2 FYNNEI. V was cut by 6 bases and J by 5 bases, with 13 bases left in between. CDR3 length equals 13 residues.